The present entry profiles one T cell receptor beta chain with its context. Antigen specificity is unknown. V shed 6 bases, J shed 10 bases, and the junction held 4 bases outside the gene matches. This CDR3 is built from 11 residues. Germline V gives CDR1 SGHTA, CDR2 FQGNSA. Clones were sequenced by immunoSEQ multiplex PCR, and TCRdb holds only the in-frame ones, with some missing. The data hold 10,000 to 15,000 clones, with 80% to 85% observed a single time. This record belongs to a study of PD-1 blockade in classical Hodgkin lymphoma. Study conclusions and caveats: Complete responders entered with baseline diversity on par with newly diagnosed patients, the results showed. Factors driving the repertoire differences, possibly disease activity or prior therapy, remain undefined.

Autologous stem cell transplantation was followed by relapse in every patient, and brentuximab vedotin exposure varied. V gene TRBV7-2 combines with J gene TRBJ1-1, with TRBD1 matching over 8 bases. Source: peripheral blood mononuclear cells (PBMCs), taken at baseline. This receptor was obtained from a human donor with classical Hodgkin lymphoma. CDR3 amino acids: CASSPTGAAFF. CDR3 in DNA: TGTGCCAGCAGTCCGACAGGGGCAGCTTTCTTT.